Presented here are 16 T cell receptor beta chains from one specimen sequenced in a study of blood T cell repertoires in COVID-19. Produced via immunoSEQ multiplex PCR; TCRdb's table is partial and in-frame only. The sample carries about 130,000 clones, about nine tenths recorded once. Sequencing was done on a sample of PBMCs or T cells enriched from blood (not recorded which). The receptors derive from a man between 50 and 59 years old who had recovered from COVID-19.

This chain joins TRBV28 and TRBJ2-1; TRBD2 aligns across 13 bases. V gave up 7 bases and J gave up 15 bases; unmatched junction bases: 6. CDR1 and CDR2 (germline): MDHEN, SYDVKM. The CDR3 is 12 amino acids. The CDR3 reads CASNTSGRGGFF. In DNA form, the CDR3 reads TGTGCCAGCAATACTAGCGGGAGGGGGGGGTTCTTC.

V is TRBV2 and J is TRBJ1-4; D is unclear. Looked up from germline, CDR1 is SNHLY and CDR2 is FYNNEI. This CDR3 spans 15 amino acids. The V and J ends lost 7 bases and 7 bases respectively, with 19 bases between them. As DNA, the CDR3 is TGTGCCAGCATTCCCGGGCGGGGTACGCGTGAAAAACTGTTTTTT. This sequence encodes CASIPGRGTREKLFF.

The V gene is TRBV19, the J gene TRBJ2-2; D is undetermined. The germline V gene has CDR1 LNHDA and CDR2 SQIVND (reference sequence). The CDR3 loop spans 14 amino acids. Between the trimmed V and J ends, which lost 3 bases and 6 bases, there was a span of 11 bases. The CDR3 region has the DNA TGTGCCAGTAGTATTTTTGCAGAGGCCGGGGAGCTGTTTTTT. Translating gives CASSIFAEAGELFF.

This chain links TRBV3-1 (or the pseudogene TRBV3-2) with TRBJ2-1; D may correspond to TRBD1 or TRBD2 (10 bases each). Germline V gene lookup returns CDR1 LGHDT and CDR2 YNNKEL (reference sequence). The CDR3 runs to 21 residues. Trimming took 8 bases from V and 0 from J, leaving 32 bases between them. DNA for the CDR3: TGTGCCAGCTTAGGACAGGGGGGTAGGACTAGCGGTCCTAGCTCCTACAATGAGCAGTTCTTC. Translating it yields CASLGQGGRTSGPSSYNEQFF.

The chain uses TRBV19 and TRBJ1-5; weak D call: TRBD1 (6 bases). The germline V and J ends were trimmed by 7 bases and 5 bases, with 18 bases remaining between them. CDR1 and CDR2 from the germline V gene are LNHDA and SQIVND (reference sequence). The CDR3 is 15 residues long. The CDR3 DNA is TGTGCCAGTACCATGGACAGCCCTTTGGATCAGCCCCAGCATTTT. It specifies CASTMDSPLDQPQHF. The whole variable domain, filled in from reference TRBV19 and TRBJ1-5, reads DGGITQSPKYLFRKEGQNVTLSCEQNLNHDAMYWYRQDPGQGLRLIYYSQIVNDFQKGDIAEGYSVSREKKESFPLTVTSAQKNPTAFYLCASTMDSPLDQPQHFGDGTRLSIL.

This chain connects TRBV28 to TRBJ2-7; D call uncertain. Looked up from germline, CDR1 is MDHEN and CDR2 is SYDVKM. The CDR3 sequence is 11 residues long. The V end lost 1 base, the J end lost 5 bases, and 3 bases lay between the germline ends. The CDR3 loop is CASSLFNEQYF. The CDR3 DNA reads as TGTGCCAGCAGTTTATTCAACGAGCAGTACTTC.

This clone was seen just once. This chain uses TRBV28 with TRBJ1-2, with 8 bases fitting TRBD1. Germline V CDR1 and CDR2: MDHEN, SYDVKM. The CDR3 covers 17 residues. Trimming at V came to 6 bases and at J to 5 bases, leaving 17 bases not matched to a gene. The CDR3 protein is CASRGDDSTGDVYGYTF. CDR3 in DNA: TGTGCCAGCAGGGGGGACGACTCGACAGGGGACGTTTATGGCTACACCTTC.

The rearrangement links TRBV14 to TRBJ1-2; 7 bases are shared with TRBD1. The V segment lost 6 bases and the J segment 8 bases; nucleotides outside the gene matches: 12. CDR1 is SGHDN and CDR2 is FVKESK in the germline V gene. The CDR3 totals 14 residues. CDR3 sequence: CASSRQGSKGGYTF. DNA for the CDR3: TGTGCCAGCAGTAGACAGGGAAGCAAGGGAGGCTACACCTTC.

The chain carries TRBV5-1 and TRBJ1-1; D is ambiguous. The CDR3 runs to 11 residues. Germline V gene lookup returns CDR1 SGHRS and CDR2 YFSETQ. Trimming pared 4 bases from V and 3 bases from J, leaving 4 bases between. The chain's CDR3 is CASSGYTEAFF. DNA for the CDR3: TGCGCCAGCAGCGGCTACACTGAAGCTTTCTTT.

V usage is TRBV30 and J usage is TRBJ2-7; unclear D gene. The V end was cut by 4 bases, the J end by 2 bases, with 15 bases between. CDR1 GTSNPN and CDR2 SVGIG come from the germline V gene (reference sequence). This CDR3 region has 14 residues. This CDR3 is CAWTFRNRPYEQYF. For the CDR3, the DNA is TGTGCCTGGACCTTCCGGAACAGACCCTACGAGCAGTACTTC.

CDR3: CASSALFFYGYTF. Written as DNA, the CDR3 is TGTGCCAGCAGCGCGCTTTTCTTCTATGGCTACACCTTC. This chain links TRBV7-2 with TRBJ1-2, with D hard to call. V was shortened by 5 bases and J by 4 bases, with 11 bases between the two germline ends. The CDR3 runs 13 residues. Germline loops: CDR1 SGHTA, CDR2 FQGNSA.

By sample fraction, this clone is medium-sized (0.01 to 0.1%). V and J are TRBV28 and TRBJ2-7, with D uncertain. Germline V gives CDR1 MDHEN, CDR2 SYDVKM. V was cut by 6 bases and J by 3 bases, with 9 bases left in between. The CDR3 covers 12 residues. The CDR3: CASRSESYEQYF. The DNA of the CDR3 is TGTGCCAGCAGGTCGGAGAGCTACGAGCAGTACTTC.

The rearrangement joins TRBV7-9 to TRBJ1-2, with a tentative D call TRBD1 (6 bases). The V gene's germline CDR1 is SEHNR and CDR2 FQNEAQ (reference sequence). The CDR3 sequence is 14 residues long. V dropped 1 base and J dropped 7 bases, with 13 bases sitting between them. CDR3 sequence: CASSLGGQGFGYTF. CDR3 in DNA: TGTGCCAGCAGCTTAGGGGGTCAGGGGTTTGGCTACACCTTC.

The chain recombines TRBV6-2 or TRBV6-3 with TRBJ1-2, with 11 bases that match TRBD1. Germline V gene lookup returns CDR1 MNHEY and CDR2 SVGEGT. The CDR3 is made up of 16 amino acids. V was clipped by 2 bases and J by 4 bases; unmatched bases: 6. In DNA form, the CDR3 reads TGTGCCAGCAGTTACGAATGGGACAGGGGGTCCTATGGCTACACCTTC. Protein product: CASSYEWDRGSYGYTF.

In its sample, this clone was seen a few times. This chain links TRBV18 with TRBJ1-2; 9 positions match TRBD1. The CDR3 extends over 16 amino acids. V lost 0 bases, J lost 3 bases, and 5 bases stayed unmatched. Germline-derived CDR1 and CDR2 are KGHSH and LQKENI. The CDR3 sequence is CASSPPGQGGDYGYTF. CDR3 sequence (DNA): TGTGCCAGCTCACCACCGGGACAGGGTGGTGACTATGGCTACACCTTC.

The chain couples TRBV28 to TRBJ1-1, with D unclear. V was trimmed by 5 bases and J by 10 bases, leaving 11 bases between them. CDR3 length: 11 residues. Per the germline V gene, CDR1 is MDHEN and CDR2 is SYDVKM. DNA for the CDR3: TGTGCCAGCAGTAATAAGCGGGTAGCTTTCTTT. It yields the protein CASSNKRVAFF.